Listed below are T cell receptor beta chains from one sample, sequenced in a study of T cell responses to AZD1222 COVID-19 vaccine. Sequencing was performed with immunoSEQ multiplex PCR; in TCRdb, only in-frame clones are kept and a portion is missing. The sample consists of some 98,000 clones, around nine tenths of them appearing once. The sample here was peripheral blood, taken on day 0 of AZD1222 vaccination. These receptors originate from an adult in good health. Each CDR3 is given with its conserved first and last residue. The D gene is left open where the match is weak. Clone size appears in some rows only: once, few, many, or a class for an expanded clone.

cdr3_nt: TGTGCCAGCGGGCCCTCCATCCACGAGCAGTACTTC
cdr3_aa: CASGPSIHEQYF
j_call: TRBJ2-7
clone_size: -
d_call: -
v_call: TRBV6-6

cdr3_nt: TGTGCCATCAGACAGGGGGCAACGGACACTGAAGCTTTCTTT
cdr3_aa: CAIRQGATDTEAFF
j_call: TRBJ1-1
clone_size: -
d_call: TRBD1
v_call: TRBV28

cdr3_nt: TGTGCCAGCAGTGAACGGGACAGAATTCTGGGAGATACGCAGTATTTT
cdr3_aa: CASSERDRILGDTQYF
j_call: TRBJ2-3
clone_size: -
d_call: TRBD1
v_call: TRBV25-1

cdr3_nt: TGTGCCACCTCGGGGCAGGGCAGCTCCTACGAGCAGTACTTC
cdr3_aa: CATSGQGSSYEQYF
j_call: TRBJ2-7
clone_size: -
d_call: -
v_call: TRBV19

cdr3_nt: TGTGCCAGTAGTATTGGGCTGTCCTACGAGCAGTACTTC
cdr3_aa: CASSIGLSYEQYF
j_call: TRBJ2-7
clone_size: few
d_call: -
v_call: TRBV19

cdr3_nt: TGTGCCAGCACGCGGGGTTTGGAGACCCAGTACTTC
cdr3_aa: CASTRGLETQYF
j_call: TRBJ2-5
clone_size: -
d_call: -
v_call: TRBV12-3/TRBV12-4

cdr3_nt: TGTGCCAGCAGCTTACAGGGTGCCTCCCTCTCTGGGGCCAACGTCCTGACTTTC
cdr3_aa: CASSLQGASLSGANVLTF
j_call: TRBJ2-6
clone_size: -
d_call: -
v_call: TRBV7-2

cdr3_nt: TGTGCCAGCAGTCCAGCGGGTCCCTATGGCTACACCTTC
cdr3_aa: CASSPAGPYGYTF
j_call: TRBJ1-2
clone_size: -
d_call: -
v_call: TRBV6-4

cdr3_nt: TGTGCCAGCAGCGGGGCAGGGGCAAATGAGCAGTTCTTC
cdr3_aa: CASSGAGANEQFF
j_call: TRBJ2-1
clone_size: -
d_call: -
v_call: TRBV9

cdr3_nt: TGTGCCAGCAGCCACCGAAGGTTAGGCGGCTACACCTTC
cdr3_aa: CASSHRRLGGYTF
j_call: TRBJ1-2
clone_size: -
d_call: -
v_call: TRBV12-3/TRBV12-4

cdr3_nt: TGTGCCAGCAGCCTGGGGACGAACACTGAAGCTTTCTTT
cdr3_aa: CASSLGTNTEAFF
j_call: TRBJ1-1
clone_size: -
d_call: -
v_call: TRBV7-9

cdr3_nt: TGTGCCAGCAGCTCCCTTGGAGGGTCCCACGAGCAGTACTTC
cdr3_aa: CASSSLGGSHEQYF
j_call: TRBJ2-7
clone_size: -
d_call: -
v_call: TRBV6-5

cdr3_nt: TGTGCCACCAGCAGAGACAGGGGGAACTATGGCTACACCTTC
cdr3_aa: CATSRDRGNYGYTF
j_call: TRBJ1-2
clone_size: -
d_call: TRBD1
v_call: TRBV15

cdr3_nt: TGTGCCTGGAGTCGGGACACCAACAATGAGCAGTTCTTC
cdr3_aa: CAWSRDTNNEQFF
j_call: TRBJ2-1
clone_size: -
d_call: -
v_call: TRBV30

cdr3_nt: TGTGCCAGCAGCCCCGGGACGGGAAGAAATCAGCCCCAGCATTTT
cdr3_aa: CASSPGTGRNQPQHF
j_call: TRBJ1-5
clone_size: -
d_call: -
v_call: TRBV6-5

cdr3_nt: TGTGCCAGCAGCCAAATACAGGGGGGAGGCACTGAAGCTTTCTTT
cdr3_aa: CASSQIQGGGTEAFF
j_call: TRBJ1-1
clone_size: -
d_call: TRBD1
v_call: TRBV3-1/TRBV3-2

cdr3_nt: TGTGCCAGCAGCCGACTAGCGGGGACCACAGATACGCAGTATTTT
cdr3_aa: CASSRLAGTTDTQYF
j_call: TRBJ2-3
clone_size: -
d_call: TRBD2
v_call: TRBV3-1/TRBV3-2

cdr3_nt: TGTGCCAGCAGCTTACTTTTTAGCGGGGGGGCCACAGATACGCAGTATTTT
cdr3_aa: CASSLLFSGGATDTQYF
j_call: TRBJ2-3
clone_size: -
d_call: TRBD2
v_call: TRBV7-8

cdr3_nt: TGTGCCAGCAGCAAAAGGGGAGGCTTCGCGACACCCCTCCACTTT
cdr3_aa: CASSKRGGFATPLHF
j_call: TRBJ1-6
clone_size: -
d_call: -
v_call: TRBV21-1

cdr3_nt: TGTGCCAGCTCACCAGCGGGGGGGCAAGAGACCCAGTACTTC
cdr3_aa: CASSPAGGQETQYF
j_call: TRBJ2-5
clone_size: -
d_call: TRBD2
v_call: TRBV18

cdr3_nt: TGTGCCAGCAGCCAAGGAGGATCTAATGAAAAACTGTTTTTT
cdr3_aa: CASSQGGSNEKLFF
j_call: TRBJ1-4
clone_size: -
d_call: -
v_call: TRBV3-1/TRBV3-2

cdr3_nt: TGTGCCAGCAGCCAAGATATAGGGGTCGGCTACACCTTC
cdr3_aa: CASSQDIGVGYTF
j_call: TRBJ1-2
clone_size: -
d_call: -
v_call: TRBV4-2

cdr3_nt: TGTGCCAGCAGCCAAGAACCCCTGGGGGCGGGGGGTTTCTACGAGCAGTACTTC
cdr3_aa: CASSQEPLGAGGFYEQYF
j_call: TRBJ2-7
clone_size: -
d_call: TRBD2
v_call: TRBV4-2

cdr3_nt: TGTGCCAGCAGCTTAGCGCTCCGGGGGACCGGGGAAGCTTTCTTT
cdr3_aa: CASSLALRGTGEAFF
j_call: TRBJ1-1
clone_size: -
d_call: -
v_call: TRBV7-9

cdr3_nt: TGTGCCAGCAGTTTAGGTCAGCAAGAGACCCAGTACTTC
cdr3_aa: CASSLGQQETQYF
j_call: TRBJ2-5
clone_size: -
d_call: -
v_call: TRBV12-3/TRBV12-4

cdr3_nt: TGTGCCAGCAGCCAAGGACAGGGACGATCACCCCTCCACTTT
cdr3_aa: CASSQGQGRSPLHF
j_call: TRBJ1-6
clone_size: -
d_call: TRBD1
v_call: TRBV3-1/TRBV3-2

cdr3_nt: TGTGCCAGCAGTTACTCGATTGCCGGGGAGGGGGGCGGCTACACCTTC
cdr3_aa: CASSYSIAGEGGGYTF
j_call: TRBJ1-2
clone_size: -
d_call: -
v_call: TRBV6-5

cdr3_nt: TGTGCCACCAGCAGACGGTCTAACTCCTACAATGAGCAGTTCTTC
cdr3_aa: CATSRRSNSYNEQFF
j_call: TRBJ2-1
clone_size: -
d_call: -
v_call: TRBV15

cdr3_nt: TGCGCCAGCAGCCCAACAGGGGGCTGGAACACTGAAGCTTTCTTT
cdr3_aa: CASSPTGGWNTEAFF
j_call: TRBJ1-1
clone_size: -
d_call: TRBD1
v_call: TRBV5-1

cdr3_nt: TGTGCCAGCAGCCCTGAACAGGTATCCACTGAAGCTTTCTTT
cdr3_aa: CASSPEQVSTEAFF
j_call: TRBJ1-1
clone_size: -
d_call: -
v_call: TRBV5-4

cdr3_nt: TGCGCCAGCAGCCTCCCAGGGTCGGGTCTGGCAGACGAGCAGTACTTC
cdr3_aa: CASSLPGSGLADEQYF
j_call: TRBJ2-7
clone_size: -
d_call: -
v_call: TRBV5-1

cdr3_nt: TGTGCCAGCAGCTTAGCGGGGCGGCAGCCCCAGCATTTT
cdr3_aa: CASSLAGRQPQHF
j_call: TRBJ1-5
clone_size: once
d_call: -
v_call: TRBV7-8

cdr3_nt: TGTGCCAGCAGTCAGACAGACTCCTATAATTCACCCCTCCACTTT
cdr3_aa: CASSQTDSYNSPLHF
j_call: TRBJ1-6
clone_size: -
d_call: -
v_call: TRBV2

cdr3_nt: TGTGCCACCAGTGATACCCGGGCCGATATAAACAATGAGCAGTTCTTC
cdr3_aa: CATSDTRADINNEQFF
j_call: TRBJ2-1
clone_size: -
d_call: -
v_call: TRBV24-1

cdr3_nt: TGTGCCAGCAGCCTCCGGAGCAGGGCAAAAAACGAGCAGTACTTC
cdr3_aa: CASSLRSRAKNEQYF
j_call: TRBJ2-7
clone_size: once
d_call: -
v_call: TRBV5-4

cdr3_nt: TGTGCCAGCGCTCGGGGGACTGAAGCTTTCTTT
cdr3_aa: CASARGTEAFF
j_call: TRBJ1-1
clone_size: -
d_call: -
v_call: TRBV11-2

cdr3_nt: TGTGCCAGCAGCGTAGACATAGCCAAAAACATTCAGTACTTC
cdr3_aa: CASSVDIAKNIQYF
j_call: TRBJ2-4
clone_size: -
d_call: -
v_call: TRBV9

cdr3_nt: TGTGCCAGTAGTATGGGGATCTATGGCTACACCTTC
cdr3_aa: CASSMGIYGYTF
j_call: TRBJ1-2
clone_size: once
d_call: -
v_call: TRBV19

cdr3_nt: TGTGCCAGCAGCGTAGCCACCCTGTCGCATGGCTACACCTTC
cdr3_aa: CASSVATLSHGYTF
j_call: TRBJ1-2
clone_size: -
d_call: -
v_call: TRBV9

cdr3_nt: TGTGCCAGCAGCTTCACACAGGGGCACGAGCAGTACTTC
cdr3_aa: CASSFTQGHEQYF
j_call: TRBJ2-7
clone_size: -
d_call: TRBD1
v_call: TRBV7-9